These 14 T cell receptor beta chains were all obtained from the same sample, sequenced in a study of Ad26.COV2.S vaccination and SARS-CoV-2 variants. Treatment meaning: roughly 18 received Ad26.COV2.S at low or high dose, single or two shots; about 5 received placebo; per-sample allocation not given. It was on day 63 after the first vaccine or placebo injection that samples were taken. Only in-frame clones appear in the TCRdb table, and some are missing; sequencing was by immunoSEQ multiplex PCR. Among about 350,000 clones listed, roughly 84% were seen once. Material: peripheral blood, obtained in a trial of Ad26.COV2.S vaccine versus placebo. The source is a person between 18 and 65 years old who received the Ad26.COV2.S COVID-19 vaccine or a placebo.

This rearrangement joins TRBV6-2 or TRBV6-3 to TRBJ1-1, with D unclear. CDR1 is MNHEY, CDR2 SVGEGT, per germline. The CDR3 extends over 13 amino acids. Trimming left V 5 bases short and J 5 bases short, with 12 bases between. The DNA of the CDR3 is TGTGCCAGCAGTGGCAGCCGAGGGACTGAAGCTTTCTTT. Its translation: CASSGSRGTEAFF.

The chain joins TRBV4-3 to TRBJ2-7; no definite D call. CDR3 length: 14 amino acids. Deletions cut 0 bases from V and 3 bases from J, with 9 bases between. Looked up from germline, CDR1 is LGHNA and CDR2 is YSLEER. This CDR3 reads CASSQDRASYEQYF. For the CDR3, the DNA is TGCGCCAGCAGCCAAGATCGGGCCAGCTACGAGCAGTACTTC.

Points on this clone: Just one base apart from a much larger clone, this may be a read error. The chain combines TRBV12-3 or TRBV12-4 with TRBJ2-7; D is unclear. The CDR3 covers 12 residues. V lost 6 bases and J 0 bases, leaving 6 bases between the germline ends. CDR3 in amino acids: CASSQSSYEQYF. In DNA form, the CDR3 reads TGTGCCAGCAGCCAGAGCTCCTACGAGCAGTACTTC.

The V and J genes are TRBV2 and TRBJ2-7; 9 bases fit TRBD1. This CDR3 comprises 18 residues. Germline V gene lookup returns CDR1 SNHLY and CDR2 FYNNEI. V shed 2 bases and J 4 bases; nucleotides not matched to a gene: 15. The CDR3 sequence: CASSERASPGTGRYEQYF. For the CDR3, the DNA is TGTGCCAGCAGTGAAAGGGCAAGTCCCGGGACAGGGAGATACGAGCAGTACTTC.

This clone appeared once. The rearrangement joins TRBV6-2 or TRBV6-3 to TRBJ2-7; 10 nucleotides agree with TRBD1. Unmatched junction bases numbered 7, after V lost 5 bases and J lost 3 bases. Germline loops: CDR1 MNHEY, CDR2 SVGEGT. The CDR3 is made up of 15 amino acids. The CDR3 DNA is TGTGCCAGCAGTGGGGCCGGGACAGGGGACTACGAGCAGTACTTC. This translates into CASSGAGTGDYEQYF.

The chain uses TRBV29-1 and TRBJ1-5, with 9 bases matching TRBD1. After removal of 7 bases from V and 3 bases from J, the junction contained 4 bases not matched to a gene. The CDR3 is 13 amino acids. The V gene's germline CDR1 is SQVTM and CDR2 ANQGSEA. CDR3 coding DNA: TGCAGCGCAGGGACAGGGCACAATCAGCCCCAGCATTTT. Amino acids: CSAGTGHNQPQHF.

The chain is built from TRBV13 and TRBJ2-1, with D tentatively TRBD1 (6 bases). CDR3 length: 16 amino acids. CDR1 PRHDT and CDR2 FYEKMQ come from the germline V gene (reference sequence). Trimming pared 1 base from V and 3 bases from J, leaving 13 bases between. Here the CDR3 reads CASSLEGNRVYNEQFF. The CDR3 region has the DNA TGTGCCAGCAGCTTAGAGGGCAACAGGGTCTACAATGAGCAGTTCTTC.

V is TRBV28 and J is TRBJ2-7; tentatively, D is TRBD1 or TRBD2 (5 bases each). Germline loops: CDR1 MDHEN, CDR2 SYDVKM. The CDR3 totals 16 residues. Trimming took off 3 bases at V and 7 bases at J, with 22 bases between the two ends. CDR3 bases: TGTGCCAGCAGTTTCGTAAAACCGGGACGGGCTTTAGAGCAGTACTTC. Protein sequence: CASSFVKPGRALEQYF. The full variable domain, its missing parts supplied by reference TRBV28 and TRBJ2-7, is DVKVTQSSRYLVKRTGEKVFLECVQDMDHENMFWYRQDPGLGLRLIYFSYDVKMKEKGDIPEGYSVSREKKERFSLILESASTNQTSMYLCASSFVKPGRALEQYFGPGTRLTVT.

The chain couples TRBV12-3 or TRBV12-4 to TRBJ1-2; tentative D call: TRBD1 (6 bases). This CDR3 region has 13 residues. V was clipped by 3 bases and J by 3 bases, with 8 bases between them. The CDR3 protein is CASSFQGYYGYTF. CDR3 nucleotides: TGTGCCAGCAGTTTCCAGGGGTACTATGGCTACACCTTC.

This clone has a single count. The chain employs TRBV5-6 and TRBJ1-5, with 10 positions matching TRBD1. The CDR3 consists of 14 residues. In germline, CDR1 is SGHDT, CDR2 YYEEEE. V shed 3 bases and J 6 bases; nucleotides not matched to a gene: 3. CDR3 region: CASSSGTGVQPQHF. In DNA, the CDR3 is TGTGCCAGCAGCTCCGGGACAGGGGTTCAGCCCCAGCATTTT.

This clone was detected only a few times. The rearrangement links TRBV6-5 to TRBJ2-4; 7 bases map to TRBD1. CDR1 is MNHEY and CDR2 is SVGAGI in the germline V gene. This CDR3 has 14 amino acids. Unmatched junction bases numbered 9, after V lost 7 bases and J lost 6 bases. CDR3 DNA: TGTGCCAGCAAATCAGACAGGGTCACAAACATTCAGTACTTC. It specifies CASKSDRVTNIQYF.

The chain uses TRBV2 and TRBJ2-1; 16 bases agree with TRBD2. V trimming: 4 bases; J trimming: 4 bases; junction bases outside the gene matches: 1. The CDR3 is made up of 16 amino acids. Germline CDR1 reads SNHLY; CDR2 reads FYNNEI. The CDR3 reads CASSVGLAGGYNEQFF. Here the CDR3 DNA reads TGTGCCAGCAGTGTGGGACTAGCGGGGGGGTACAATGAGCAGTTCTTC.

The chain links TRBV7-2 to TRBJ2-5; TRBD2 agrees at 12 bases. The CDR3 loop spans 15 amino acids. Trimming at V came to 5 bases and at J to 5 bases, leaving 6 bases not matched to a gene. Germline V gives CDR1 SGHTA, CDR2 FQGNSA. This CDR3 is CASSTTSGGWETQYF. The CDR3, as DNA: TGTGCCAGCAGCACAACTAGCGGGGGGTGGGAGACCCAGTACTTC.

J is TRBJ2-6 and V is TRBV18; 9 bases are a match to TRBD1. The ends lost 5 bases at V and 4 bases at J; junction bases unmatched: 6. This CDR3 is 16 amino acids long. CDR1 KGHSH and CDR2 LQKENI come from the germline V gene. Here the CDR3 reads CASSSGQGLGANVLTF. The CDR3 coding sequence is TGTGCCAGCTCATCCGGACAGGGGTTAGGGGCCAACGTCCTGACTTTC.